The source of this TCR beta chain is a study of chemoradiotherapy in HPV16-positive cancers. Clones were sequenced by immunoSEQ multiplex PCR, and TCRdb holds only the in-frame ones, with some missing. Of 10,000 or so clones listed, about 80% are singletons. The V segment lost 7 bases and the J segment 4 bases; nucleotides outside the gene matches: 5. This CDR3 has 15 residues. Germline V gene data show CDR1 as MDHEN and CDR2 as SYDVKM. Source: tumor tissue, taken from a patient who underwent chemoradiotherapy. This chain links TRBV28 with TRBJ1-3; 12 bases fit TRBD1. This clonotype was sampled from a human donor with HPV-associated anogenital cancer. The CDR3: CASTPGQGAGNTIYF. In DNA form, the CDR3 reads TGTGCCAGCACTCCGGGACAGGGGGCCGGAAACACCATATATTTT. Variable domain in full (rest from reference TRBV28 and TRBJ1-3): DVKVTQSSRYLVKRTGEKVFLECVQDMDHENMFWYRQDPGLGLRLIYFSYDVKMKEKGDIPEGYSVSREKKERFSLILESASTNQTSMYLCASTPGQGAGNTIYFGEGSWLTVV.